This record concerns one T cell receptor beta chain sequence. The sample belongs to a study of blood T cell repertoires in COVID-19. Using immunoSEQ multiplex PCR, the repertoire was profiled, and TCRdb retains in-frame clones only, with some absent. The data show 250,000 to 400,000 clones, 90% seen once. Germline V gene sequence: CDR1 SNHLY, CDR2 FYNNEI. Deletions cut 4 bases from V and 4 bases from J, with 19 bases between. This CDR3 spans 16 amino acids. This receptor was identified in a man in his 60s who had recovered from COVID-19. Specimen: PBMCs or T cells enriched from blood (not recorded which). The chain recombines TRBV2 with TRBJ1-1; the D gene is possibly TRBD1 (5 bases). The CDR3: CASSVLSTGYGTEAFF. CDR3 sequence (DNA): TGTGCCAGCAGTGTTTTATCTACAGGATATGGCACTGAAGCTTTCTTT.